This T cell receptor beta chain is drawn from a study of blood T cell repertoires in COVID-19. Background on the study: The study drew acute and convalescent COVID-19 samples from the United States, Italy and Spain. T cells, B-cell-depleted T cells, or PBMCs supplied cDNA or gDNA.

In the authors' methods: Nucleated cell number was recorded as an estimate derived from reference gene primer amplification. Assay used: immunoSEQ multiplex PCR; TCRdb lists only in-frame clones, some missing. Clone size and the V and J calls come from that table; the DNA yielded D and trimming. The table lists 45,000 to 55,000 clones, 65% to 80% of them singletons. Germline assignment: CDR1 MDHEN and CDR2 SYDVKM. With 5 bases clipped from V and 4 bases from J, the junction kept 10 bases outside the gene matches. This CDR3 contains 15 residues. This clonotype originated in a human donor with active or convalescent COVID-19. The donor label of this sample is uncertain. This chain joins TRBV28 and TRBJ2-7, with TRBD1 matching over 8 bases. What was sequenced was peripheral blood. This chain's CDR3 is CASSPTGEAAYEQYF. The CDR3, as DNA: TGTGCCAGCAGTCCGACAGGGGAGGCTGCGTACGAGCAGTACTTC. The complete variable domain, with remaining parts taken from reference TRBV28 and TRBJ2-7, reads DVKVTQSSRYLVKRTGEKVFLECVQDMDHENMFWYRQDPGLGLRLIYFSYDVKMKEKGDIPEGYSVSREKKERFSLILESASTNQTSMYLCASSPTGEAAYEQYFGPGTRLTVT.